Sequencing of this T cell receptor beta chain was carried out in a study of regulatory T cells in long-lasting Graves disease. Study-level information: It was over 5 years of antithyroid drugs, with positive TSH receptor antibodies, that meant persistent Graves' disease. Regarding the study as a whole: Relative to new patients (around 1,000), persistent patients exhibited greater sharing of public clonotypes (about 2,700). Researchers examined only peripheral blood and not thyroid tissue. Favored usage of TRBV28, TRBJ1-2 and TRBJ2-5 was recorded in persistent disease.

As to this clonotype: What it binds is unknown.

CDR3 size: 15 residues. Losses at the gene ends were 5 bases for V and 7 bases for J; bases not matched to a gene: 8. The germline V gene has CDR1 LNHDA and CDR2 SQIVND (reference sequence). The time point is: persistent/refractory GD, antithyroid drugs over 5 years with positive TRAb. There was RNA extracted from PBMCs, and the TCR library was made from it. Building the TCR beta libraries relied on iRepertoire HTBI primers, and CDR3 regions underwent Arm-PCR. TCRdb itself ran the multiplex PCR reads through MiXCR, one entry per CDR3 protein. The sample consists of around 400,000 distinct CDR3 sequences, 23% of them appearing once.

The material was peripheral blood mononuclear cells (PBMCs), obtained when the disease was refractory, from a patient treated with antithyroid drugs. The rearrangement links TRBV19 to TRBJ1-2, with 12 bases identical to TRBD1. The clonotype comes from a female donor with Graves disease. The chain's CDR3 is CASSSLGQGAGGYTF. As DNA, the CDR3 is TGTGCCAGTAGTTCCTTGGGACAGGGGGCAGGTGGCTACACCTTC.